One and the same sample provided the 12 T cell receptor beta chains below, sequenced in a study of blood T cells in healthy people across ages. The second PCR ran roughly 7 to 12 cycles with a sample-barcoded 5' primer and J-beta primers. TCRdb recomputed calls from the 5' RACE reads with MiXCR, one row per CDR3 protein. The sample shows 1.2 million to 1.5 million distinct CDR3 sequences, roughly 59% of them seen only once. Input material: blood. The receptors come from a man in his late teens or twenties in good health.

V gene TRBV28 combines with J gene TRBJ1-2, with D maybe TRBD1 (6 bases). V was shortened by 8 bases and J by 6 bases, with 13 bases between the two germline ends. CDR3 length equals 12 residues. CDR1 and CDR2 (germline): MDHEN, SYDVKM. The DNA of the CDR3 is TGTGCCAGCGCAGAGGGGGTGGATGGCTACACCTTC. It translates to CASAEGVDGYTF.

The rearrangement joins TRBV2 to TRBJ1-1; D gene ambiguous. The CDR3 totals 11 residues. Looked up from germline, CDR1 is SNHLY and CDR2 is FYNNEI. V shed 10 bases and J shed 3 bases, with 9 bases lying between them. CDR3 residues: CATGGDTEAFF. CDR3 nucleotide sequence: TGTGCCACCGGTGGGGACACTGAAGCTTTCTTT.

This clonotype has just a few counts. V gene TRBV27 combines with J gene TRBJ1-6; D is ambiguous. V was clipped by 3 bases and J by 8 bases, with 14 bases between them. Germline CDR1 and CDR2: MNHEY and SMNVEV (reference sequence). The length of the CDR3 is 15 residues. CDR3 sequence reads: CASSFFESSDSPLHF. DNA of the CDR3: TGTGCCAGCAGTTTCTTTGAGTCTTCGGATTCACCCCTCCACTTT.

This clonotype was found a few times. The chain employs TRBV20-1 and TRBJ2-7; no clear D. The ends were cut back, 5 bases at V and 2 bases at J, with 19 bases in the middle. From germline, CDR1 is DFQATT and CDR2 SNEGSKA (reference sequence). The CDR3 covers 15 residues. CDR3 in DNA: TGCAGTGCTCGACTCGGGTGGGAAAAGGCCTACGAGCAGTACTTC. Translation: CSARLGWEKAYEQYF.

The J gene is TRBJ2-3, the V gene TRBV5-1; 8 bases align to TRBD1. This CDR3 comprises 17 residues. Germline V gene sequence: CDR1 SGHRS, CDR2 YFSETQ. After removal of 3 bases from V and 0 bases from J, the junction contained 9 bases not matched to a gene. For the CDR3, the DNA is TGCGCCAGCAGCTGGACAGGGTTACACTCTAGCACAGATACGCAGTATTTT. Translation: CASSWTGLHSSTDTQYF.

Here the CDR3 reads CASSSLAEAFF. In DNA, the CDR3 is TGTGCCAGCAGTTCCCTGGCTGAAGCTTTCTTT. The chain recombines TRBV6-2 or TRBV6-3 with TRBJ1-1; no definite D call. Germline V gives CDR1 MNHEY, CDR2 SVGEGT. V shed 4 bases and J shed 6 bases, with 6 bases lying between them. This CDR3 contains 11 residues.

V gene TRBV6-2 or TRBV6-3 combines with J gene TRBJ2-7; 8 positions match TRBD2. Germline V CDR1 and CDR2: MNHEY, SVGEGT. This CDR3 spans 15 amino acids. V lost 2 bases to trimming and J lost 0 bases; unmatched junction nucleotides: 3. CDR3 residues: CASSYRGLVSYEQYF. The CDR3 DNA reads as TGTGCCAGCAGTTACCGGGGACTAGTCTCCTACGAGCAGTACTTC.

This clonotype has only one observation. The V and J genes are TRBV5-4 and TRBJ2-3; D is perhaps TRBD1 (5 bases). V dropped 4 bases and J dropped 0 bases, with 15 bases sitting between them. The CDR3 is made up of 16 amino acids. Germline lookup yields CDR1 SGHNT and CDR2 YYREEE (reference sequence). In DNA form, the CDR3 reads TGTGCCAGCAGCACAGAGACAGTTACTAGCACAGATACGCAGTATTTT. It yields the protein CASSTETVTSTDTQYF.

The chain employs TRBV6-5 and TRBJ2-7; TRBD2 is a possible D gene (6 bases). The CDR3 is 14 residues long. The germline V gene encodes CDR1 MNHEY and CDR2 SVGAGI. V lost 5 bases and J 1 base, leaving 12 bases between the germline ends. CDR3 residues: CASSEGLLSYEQYF. Written as DNA, the CDR3 is TGTGCCAGCAGTGAGGGACTGCTATCCTACGAGCAGTACTTC.

This clonotype has just a few counts. The rearrangement joins TRBV12-3 or TRBV12-4 to TRBJ1-2; D gene uncertain. This CDR3 contains 13 residues. Trimming removed 7 bases from V and 0 bases from J, with 9 bases in between. The CDR3 loop reads CASKESANYGYTF. DNA for the CDR3: TGTGCCAGCAAGGAATCCGCTAACTATGGCTACACCTTC.

In this sample, this clonotype turned up a few times. The rearrangement uses TRBV5-1 and TRBJ1-3; TRBD1 matches 7 bases. The CDR3 consists of 16 residues. The germline CDR1 and CDR2 sequences are SGHRS and YFSETQ. V lost 7 bases, J lost 0 bases, and 10 bases stayed unmatched. The CDR3 spells CASRPGQPPSGNTIYF. CDR3 nucleotides: TGCGCCAGCCGCCCGGGACAGCCGCCCTCTGGAAACACCATATATTTT.

The chain combines TRBV6-6 with TRBJ2-7; 8 bases are shared with TRBD2. V lost 4 bases and J lost 0; bases outside the gene matches: 5. There are 15 residues in the CDR3. Germline V gene lookup returns CDR1 MNHNY and CDR2 SVGAGI (reference sequence). CDR3 nucleotides: TGTGCCAGCAGTTGGGGAGCGGGGGCCTCCTACGAGCAGTACTTC. It yields the protein CASSWGAGASYEQYF.